The 30 T cell receptor beta chains in this list originate from one sample, sequenced in a study of cytomegalovirus exposure and HLA in healthy donors. This table comes from immunoSEQ multiplex PCR, and its TCRdb copy is limited to in-frame clones, with some not included. This table holds roughly 150,000 clones, 70% to 90% found once. Sample: PBMCs. The source of these receptors is a man aged 18 to 30 in good health and CMV-seronegative.

This clone was counted between two and nine times. V and J are TRBV7-9 and TRBJ1-2; 7 nucleotides agree with TRBD1. The CDR3 length is 16 residues. V was pared by 0 bases and J by 8 bases, with 12 bases of the junction left unmatched. Germline CDR1 and CDR2: SEHNR and FQNEAQ (reference sequence). CDR3 loop: CASSLAPLRRGGGYTF. CDR3 nucleotides: TGTGCCAGCAGCTTAGCCCCCTTGAGGAGAGGGGGCGGCTACACCTTC.

The chain links TRBV28 to TRBJ2-1; 12 bases are a match to TRBD2. CDR1 and CDR2 (germline): MDHEN, SYDVKM. The CDR3 loop spans 20 amino acids. The junction had 15 bases not matched to a gene; V was cut back by 6 bases and J by 0 bases. In DNA form, the CDR3 reads TGTGCCAGCAGGTATTCGACCGGGACTAGCGGGTCTGGCTCCTACAATGAGCAGTTCTTC. Translating it yields CASRYSTGTSGSGSYNEQFF.

The V and J genes are TRBV28 and TRBJ2-7, with a possible D match to TRBD1 (6 bases). This CDR3 has 13 amino acids. Germline V CDR1 and CDR2: MDHEN, SYDVKM. Trimming pared 8 bases from V and 1 base from J, leaving 12 bases between. CDR3 amino acids: CASHGTPSYEQYF. CDR3 nucleotide sequence: TGTGCCAGCCACGGGACACCTTCCTACGAGCAGTACTTC.

V is TRBV28 and J is TRBJ2-1, with D perhaps matching TRBD2 (8 bases). CDR3 length: 16 amino acids. CDR1 and CDR2 from the germline V gene are MDHEN and SYDVKM. The V and J ends lost 5 bases and 7 bases respectively, with 21 bases between them. CDR3 in amino acids: CASSPRQGLGKNEQFF. The CDR3, as DNA: TGTGCCAGCAGTCCAAGACAGGGACTAGGAAAGAATGAGCAGTTCTTC.

This chain uses TRBV2 with TRBJ2-5; 7 bases match TRBD2. CDR3 length: 15 amino acids. Germline V lookup: CDR1 SNHLY, CDR2 FYNNEI. After removal of 3 bases from V and 3 bases from J, the junction contained 7 bases not matched to a gene. The CDR3 reads CASSEIAGVEETQYF. Here the CDR3 DNA reads TGTGCCAGCAGTGAGATCGCGGGGGTGGAAGAGACCCAGTACTTC. Based on the CDR3 plus reference TRBV2 and TRBJ2-5, the full variable domain is EPEVTQTPSHQVTQMGQEVILRCVPISNHLYFYWYRQILGQKVEFLVSFYNNEISEKSEIFDDQFSVERPDGSNFTLKIRSTKLEDSAMYFCASSEIAGVEETQYFGPGTRLLVL.

The rearrangement links TRBV29-1 to TRBJ1-2, with D perhaps TRBD1 (5 bases). V lost 3 bases, J lost 7 bases, and 9 bases lay in between. The CDR3 extends over 11 amino acids. Per germline, CDR1 SQVTM and CDR2 ANQGSEA. The CDR3 is CSVDREGGYTF. The CDR3, as DNA: TGCAGCGTTGACAGGGAGGGTGGCTACACCTTC. The entire variable domain, with the rest obtained from reference TRBV29-1 and TRBJ1-2, is as follows: SAVISQKPSRDICQRGTSLTIQCQVDSQVTMMFWYRQQPGQSLTLIATANQGSEATYESGFVIDKFPISRPNLTFSTLTVSNMSPEDSSIYLCSVDREGGYTFGSGTRLTVV.

V is TRBV2 and J is TRBJ2-7; perhaps TRBD2 as D (6 bases). The germline CDR1 and CDR2 sequences are SNHLY and FYNNEI. This CDR3 has 14 amino acids. V was trimmed by 9 bases and J by 0 bases, leaving 15 bases between them. DNA of the CDR3: TGTGCCAGTCGGCGGCGGGGCTCCTCCTACGAGCAGTACGTC. As protein: CASRRRGSSYEQYV.

The rearrangement links TRBV6-1 to TRBJ1-2, with D uncertain. The ends were cut back, 0 bases at V and 4 bases at J, with 6 bases in the middle. The CDR3 spans 13 residues. Germline CDR1 and CDR2: MNHNS and SASEGT. The CDR3 is CASSEANIYGYTF. As DNA, the CDR3 is TGTGCCAGCAGTGAAGCGAACATCTATGGCTACACCTTC.

This clone was seen a single time. The V and J genes are TRBV29-1 and TRBJ1-1; 7 bases are shared with TRBD1. CDR1 SQVTM and CDR2 ANQGSEA come from the germline V gene. CDR3 size: 13 residues. J gave up 3 bases and V 6 bases, and 7 bases lay outside the gene matches. Written as DNA, the CDR3 is TGCAGCGTAGAGGACAGGAGGTACACTGAAGCTTTCTTT. As protein: CSVEDRRYTEAFF.

V and J are TRBV6-6 and TRBJ2-6; weak D call: TRBD1 (6 bases). Germline-derived CDR1 and CDR2 are MNHNY and SVGAGI (reference sequence). The ends were cut back, 3 bases at V and 3 bases at J, with 9 bases in the middle. The CDR3 consists of 15 residues. CDR3 sequence reads: CASSYTGSGANVLTF. The CDR3 region has the DNA TGTGCCAGCAGTTATACAGGGAGTGGGGCCAACGTCCTGACTTTC.

The CDR3 nucleotides read TGTGCCAGCAGCACCTCAGGGAAGGGCTACACCTTC. It yields the protein CASSTSGKGYTF. The V gene is TRBV28, the J gene TRBJ1-2; perhaps TRBD1 as D (5 bases). The CDR3 is 12 residues long. Germline V gene lookup returns CDR1 MDHEN and CDR2 SYDVKM. The V and J ends lost 6 bases and 8 bases respectively, with 13 bases between them.

The chain uses TRBV23-1 and TRBJ2-7, with a weak D call TRBD2 (6 bases). TRBV23-1 is recorded as an ORF, its role being uncertain. V gave up 4 bases and J gave up 3 bases, with 13 bases separating them. CDR3 length equals 14 residues. In nucleotides, the CDR3 is TGCGCCAGCAGTCGGTGGAGGGTCTGCTACGAGCAGTACGTC. Amino acid sequence: CASSRWRVCYEQYV.

This chain links TRBV6-5 with TRBJ2-2; 12 positions agree with TRBD2. V lost 0 bases to trimming and J lost 4 bases; unmatched junction nucleotides: 0. The CDR3 length is 16 residues. Per germline, CDR1 MNHEY and CDR2 SVGAGI. CDR3 sequence: CASSYSTSGSTGELFF. CDR3 nucleotides: TGTGCCAGCAGTTACTCGACTAGCGGGAGCACCGGGGAGCTGTTTTTT.

The rearrangement links TRBV2 to TRBJ2-7; D ambiguous. The CDR3 consists of 13 residues. Per the germline V gene, CDR1 is SNHLY and CDR2 is FYNNEI. V gave up 4 bases and J gave up 3 bases, with 10 bases separating them. The CDR3 sequence is CASSGLVVYEQYF. The CDR3 region has the DNA TGTGCCAGCAGTGGTCTAGTTGTCTACGAGCAGTACTTC.

The chain couples TRBV10-2 to TRBJ2-7; D perhaps matches TRBD1 (6 bases). Germline assignment: CDR1 WSHSY and CDR2 SAAADI. Trimming left V 6 bases short and J 7 bases short, with 16 bases between. The CDR3 spans 13 residues. Here the CDR3 reads CASRETGTREQYV. In DNA, the CDR3 is TGCGCCAGCAGGGAGACAGGTACCCGGGAGCAGTACGTC.

This chain uses TRBV7-2 with TRBJ1-5; perhaps TRBD1 as D (5 bases). The CDR3 runs to 18 residues. The ends were cut back, 1 base at V and 0 bases at J, with 16 bases in the middle. CDR1 and CDR2 (germline): SGHTA, FQGNSA. The CDR3 protein is CASSLERTGAYSNQPQHF. CDR3 DNA: TGTGCCAGCAGCTTAGAACGTACAGGAGCTTATAGCAATCAGCCCCAGCATTTT.

This sequence joins TRBV7-2 and TRBJ1-1; D gene unclear. The CDR3 is 15 residues long. With 2 bases removed from V and 3 bases from J, the gap between germline ends came to 13 bases. From germline, CDR1 is SGHTA and CDR2 FQGNSA. For the CDR3, the DNA is TGTGCCAGCAGCTTATATGAGGGCGGAGACACTGAAGCTTTCTTT. This encodes CASSLYEGGDTEAFF. The variable domain in full, with the rest retrieved from reference TRBV7-2 and TRBJ1-1, is GAGVSQSPSNKVTEKGKDVELRCDPISGHTALYWYRQSLGQGLEFLIYFQGNSAPDKSGLPSDRFSAERTGGSVSTLTIQRTQQEDSAVYLCASSLYEGGDTEAFFGQGTRLTVV.

V is TRBV27 and J is TRBJ1-4; the D gene is possibly TRBD1 (5 bases). The CDR3 runs to 14 residues. Trimming took 5 bases from V and 8 from J, leaving 15 bases between them. CDR1 and CDR2 from the germline V gene are MNHEY and SMNVEV (reference sequence). In DNA, the CDR3 is TGTGCCAGCAGTCCGCGACAGAATTGGGAAAAACTGTTTTTT. The encoded protein is CASSPRQNWEKLFF.

J is TRBJ2-2 and V is TRBV5-1; D is possibly TRBD2 (6 bases). In germline, CDR1 is SGHRS, CDR2 YFSETQ. Trimming took off 4 bases at V and 5 bases at J, with 15 bases between the two ends. The CDR3 has 15 amino acids. CDR3 protein: CASSPGLGGTGELFF. CDR3 nucleotide sequence: TGCGCCAGCAGCCCGGGACTGGGGGGAACCGGGGAGCTGTTTTTT.

This chain uses TRBV6-5 with TRBJ1-1, with 9 bases fitting TRBD1. With 6 bases clipped from V and 8 bases from J, the junction kept 7 bases outside the gene matches. Germline assignment: CDR1 MNHEY and CDR2 SVGAGI. This CDR3 has 13 amino acids. The CDR3 spells CASRSDRGNEAFF. The CDR3 bases are TGTGCCAGCAGATCAGACAGGGGGAACGAAGCTTTCTTT.

This sequence joins TRBV6-6 and TRBJ1-6; TRBD1 aligns across 8 bases. V shed 2 bases and J 13 bases; nucleotides not matched to a gene: 7. Germline CDR1 reads MNHNY; CDR2 reads SVGAGI (reference sequence). The CDR3 extends over 14 amino acids. CDR3 protein: CASSYLGQGGPLHF. CDR3 DNA sequence: TGTGCCAGCAGTTACCTTGGACAGGGTGGGCCCCTCCACTTT.

The V call is TRBV6-5, the J call TRBJ2-7; weak D call: TRBD1 (6 bases). The CDR3 is 13 residues long. Trimming removed 3 bases at V and 5 bases at J, with 11 bases between. Germline CDR1 and CDR2: MNHEY and SVGAGI. CDR3 sequence (DNA): TGTGCCAGCAGTTATAGGGGGACAAACGAGCAGTACTTC. Amino acid sequence: CASSYRGTNEQYF.

The chain couples TRBV19 to TRBJ1-3; the D gene is possibly TRBD1 (5 bases). Trimming removed 1 base from V and 0 bases from J, with 7 bases in between. CDR1 is LNHDA and CDR2 is SQIVND in the germline V gene (reference sequence). This CDR3 has 15 residues. The CDR3 sequence: CASSIGQTSGNTIYF. The CDR3 DNA reads TGTGCCAGTAGTATAGGACAGACCTCTGGAAACACCATATATTTT.

The rearrangement uses TRBV5-1 and TRBJ2-2, with D tentatively TRBD1 (6 bases). V lost 3 bases, J lost 1 base, and 10 bases lay in between. The CDR3 loop spans 15 amino acids. CDR1 and CDR2 from the germline V gene are SGHRS and YFSETQ. The CDR3 DNA is TGCGCCAGCAGCTGGGGGACAAAGAACACCGGGGAGCTGTTTTTT. Protein: CASSWGTKNTGELFF.

This clone is a singleton in its sample. This chain connects TRBV10-2 to TRBJ1-1; TRBD1 matches at 9 bases. After removal of 8 bases from V and 5 bases from J, the junction contained 3 bases not matched to a gene. The CDR3 consists of 12 residues. Germline CDR1 WSHSY, CDR2 SAAADI. CDR3 loop: CASLDRGTEAFF. CDR3 sequence (DNA): TGCGCCAGCCTGGACAGGGGAACTGAAGCTTTCTTT.

The chain employs TRBV6-1 and TRBJ2-5, with TRBD2 matching over 8 bases. Germline-derived CDR1 and CDR2 are MNHNS and SASEGT. The CDR3 sequence is 15 residues long. Trimming removed 3 bases from V and 5 bases from J; junction bases left unmatched: 8. The CDR3 coding sequence is TGTGCCAGCAGTGAGCCCGGGACTAGGAGGGAGACCCAGTACTTC. Encoded protein: CASSEPGTRRETQYF.

The V call is TRBV18, the J call TRBJ2-5; D is possibly TRBD1 (6 bases). The V end lost 8 bases, the J end lost 2 bases, and 15 bases lay between the germline ends. Germline-derived CDR1 and CDR2 are KGHSH and LQKENI. The length of the CDR3 is 14 residues. This chain's CDR3 is CASATGQGQETQYF. CDR3 nucleotides: TGTGCCAGCGCCACGGGACAAGGGCAAGAGACCCAGTACTTC.

The rearrangement joins TRBV4-2 to TRBJ2-1; TRBD2 might be the D (7 bases). Trimming cost V 4 bases and J 3 bases, with 19 bases left between them. The germline V gene has CDR1 LGHNA and CDR2 YNFKEQ. This CDR3 is 17 amino acids long. CDR3 DNA sequence: TGTGCCAGCAGCCCAGAACTGAGCGGGACATTCTACAATGAGCAGTTCTTC. Amino acid sequence: CASSPELSGTFYNEQFF.

The chain has TRBV6-1 and TRBJ1-2; D is uncertain. CDR1 is MNHNS and CDR2 is SASEGT in the germline V gene. Deletions cut 2 bases from V and 4 bases from J, with 8 bases between. The CDR3 is 13 residues long. CDR3 region: CASSEMSVYGYTF. The CDR3 coding sequence is TGTGCCAGCAGTGAAATGTCGGTCTATGGCTACACCTTC.

The CDR3 region is CASSYLSGGRADTQYF. The CDR3 DNA sequence: TGTGCCAGCAGCTATCTGAGCGGGGGGAGGGCAGATACGCAGTATTTT. The genes are TRBV5-6 and TRBJ2-3, with TRBD2 matching 9 bases. With 3 bases clipped from V and 4 bases from J, the junction kept 9 bases outside the gene matches. The CDR3 loop spans 16 amino acids. From germline, CDR1 is SGHDT and CDR2 YYEEEE. Full variable domain (missing parts from reference TRBV5-6 and TRBJ2-3): DAGVTQSPTHLIKTRGQQVTLRCSPKSGHDTVSWYQQALGQGPQFIFQYYEEEERQRGNFPDRFSGHQFPNYSSELNVNALLLGDSALYLCASSYLSGGRADTQYFGPGTRLTVL.